This TCR beta chain was obtained from a study of blood T cell repertoires in COVID-19. Original analysis: Reference gene primer amplification gave estimated nucleated cell counts. This table comes from immunoSEQ multiplex PCR, and its TCRdb copy is limited to in-frame clones, with some not included. Clone size and the V and J calls come from that table; the DNA yielded D and trimming. The data hold about 7,000 clones, with 70% to 90% observed a single time. CDR3 length: 15 amino acids. Trimming took 4 bases from V and 3 from J, leaving 16 bases between them. Germline V gene sequence: CDR1 LNHDA, CDR2 SQIVND (reference sequence).

Sequences were obtained from peripheral blood. This rearrangement joins TRBV19 to TRBJ2-7, with D tentatively TRBD2 (6 bases). This sequence originates from a human donor in a cohort sampled during active COVID-19. The DNA for the CDR3 is TGTGCCAGTAGTACCGGGGGTAGGGGAATCTACGAGCAGTACTTC. Its protein product is CASSTGGRGIYEQYF.